This T cell receptor beta chain comes out of a study of cytomegalovirus exposure and HLA in healthy donors. For the study at large: The early release's HLA-typed donors yielded 70 million to 85 million unique TCRs. General study findings and limits: Reportedly, diagnosis of cytomegalovirus status by the classifier showed high specificity and sensitivity.

This clone appeared a single time. No antigen is known for it. In the PCR, 60 Vbeta and 13 Jbeta primers were used. As handled by the study authors: In a later analysis, approximately 73 million unique TCR beta chains included roughly 11 million shared by two or more donors. The assay was immunoSEQ multiplex PCR, and TCRdb's table has in-frame clones only and misses some. V and J calls and clone size are given by that table; D and trimming were obtained from the DNA. This table has about 82,000 clones, approximately 69% appearing once. The V end lost 0 bases, the J end lost 6 bases, and 8 bases lay between the germline ends. Germline CDR1 and CDR2: LGHNA and YNFKEQ. The CDR3 is 13 amino acids.

This sequence joins TRBV4-2 and TRBJ1-1; no firm D call. Input material: PBMCs. The clonotype was recovered from a man aged 40-50 years in good health and CMV-seropositive. The CDR3 sequence: CASSQDGGSEAFF. In DNA form, the CDR3 reads TGTGCCAGCAGCCAAGATGGAGGCTCTGAAGCTTTCTTT.